Described below is a single T cell receptor (beta chain) sequence and its context. It has no known antigen specificity. No clone much larger than this one lies a single base away; base qualities are absent. The data are from a study of CD8+ T cells in alopecia areata (dated by TCRdb to the late 2010s). Study-level background: Treated patients were enrolled in an open-label pilot trial of oral tofacitinib at 5 to 10 mg twice daily for moderate-to-severe alopecia areata. Tofacitinib was administered for 6 to 18 months, and 6 months of follow-up off drug were then conducted to assess delayed response and recurrence. In treated patients, disease severity was measured using the SALT score, which gives the percentage of scalp surface area affected. In both human patients and the C3H/HeJ mouse model, the study applied high-throughput TCRbeta sequencing to look at T cell clonal expansion in alopecia areata. In humans, TCRbeta sequencing was performed on scalp tissue and on sorted CD4+ and CD8+ peripheral blood T cells from healthy controls and from patients with patchy or totalis/universalis alopecia areata. Biopsies were taken from tofacitinib-treated patients at baseline and again at 4 and 24 weeks into treatment, and several of those patients also had a later scalp biopsy. Clonality in the scalp was compared among normal scalp (n=4), patchy alopecia areata scalp (n=8), and alopecia totalis/universalis scalp (n=8). RNA was extracted with the PAXgene miRNA kit for fixed scalp, the miRNeasy kit for PBMCs, and the RNeasy kit for mouse skin. immunoSEQ multiplex PCR using 35 Vbeta forward primers and 13 Jbeta reverse primers was used to amplify TCRbeta CDR3 regions.

Findings and caveats that apply to the study as a whole: Because the treated cohort was small and had just a single nonresponder, larger studies are needed to establish links between baseline CD8+ expansion and response. Many expanded lesional clones were found to persist in scalp and blood during tofacitinib treatment, and relapse after treatment cessation may be partly explained by this persistence. Resident alphabeta T cells in normal human skin are also sequenced, complicating scalp TCR repertoire analysis, unlike mouse skin dominated by gammadelta T cells. With tofacitinib, both scalp clonality and the number of expanded CD8+ clones among the top 100 scalp clones went down significantly. Shared TCR sequences between patients were less evident than in mice, which may be partly attributable to HLA diversity in the patient population. Compared with normal scalp, lesional scalp had higher clonality and more expanded CD8+ clones, particularly in alopecia totalis/universalis, a pattern that suggests antigenic drive.

The label giving this sample's treatment or condition can be read as: oral pan-JAK inhibitor, 5-10 mg twice daily. From alopecia areata patients, peripheral blood was collected along with lesional scalp punch biopsies. PBMCs were isolated by density centrifugation and stained for CD3, CD4 and CD8, and CD4+ and CD8+ T cells were sorted on a FACSAria. Spanning cysteine to phenylalanine, the CDR3 consists of 16 amino acids. The read is trimmed to its CDR3 DNA, 48 bases read in frame from base 1. V is pared back by 4 bases and J by 5 bases, with 17 bases lying between the germline termini. For CDR1 and CDR2, the germline V gene (reference sequence) lists PRHDT and FYEKMQ. To prepare the library, the immunoSEQ multiplex PCR assay was applied. To provide template for TCR sequencing, every sample had RNA extracted and reverse transcribed into cDNA. First-strand cDNA was synthesized using SuperScript III with a 2:1 mix of oligo-dT and random hexamers. A synthetic immune receptor repertoire was used to assess amplification bias, and residual bias was removed computationally. The authors' pipeline ran thus. Raw reads were preprocessed for error removal, and CDR3 was defined according to IMGT conventions as running from the conserved cysteine to phenylalanine. To get clonality, Shannon entropy was normalized by log2 of the number of productive unique TCRs and the result was subtracted from 1. Whether scalp clones were CD4 or CD8 was inferred by matching scalp TCRbeta sequences against CD4 and CD8 repertoires sorted from blood. TCRdb limited this immuneACCESS table to in-frame rearrangements with V and J called. A share of clones is missing; checked studies link under half to unresolved V genes, and the rest is unexplained. That table is the source of V, J and clone size, and D and trimming were worked out from the DNA. This sample has 100,000 or so clones in its table, and around 60% of those were observed once. The ten biggest clones cover about 15% of the sample.

Sequenced here: CD8+ T cells sorted from blood, sampled at approximately week 56, from a patient treated with tofacitinib. The chain joins TRBV13 to TRBJ1-4, with TRBD1 tentatively as D gene (5 bases match). The sequence derives from a human donor with alopecia areata. CDR3 loop: CASSSSGGPRNEKLFF. The base sequence is TGTGCCAGCAGCTCCAGCGGGGGACCGAGAAATGAAAAACTGTTTTTT.